The next 24 T cell receptor beta chains were all read from a single sample in a study of molecular identifiers for immune sequencing clone quantification. TCRdb analysed the PCR reads with MiXCR anew, one entry per CDR3 protein. The table has hundreds of thousands of distinct CDR3 sequences, about 25% seen once. The sequencing sample was made of naive CD8+ T cells from blood, with Jurkat cell RNA spiked in. Specified subset: FACS-sorted CD8+CD4-CCR7+CD45RA+ naive T cells. The receptors were sampled from a human donor in good health. Some libraries in this study had Jurkat cell RNA spiked in.

This clonotype was seen ten or more times. V gene TRBV20-1 combines with J gene TRBJ2-7, with D maybe TRBD1 (5 bases). With 3 bases removed from V and 1 base from J, the gap between germline ends came to 16 bases. The CDR3 extends over 15 amino acids. The germline V gene has CDR1 DFQATT and CDR2 SNEGSKA (reference sequence). CDR3 loop: CSARPLRGASYEQYF. The CDR3 DNA sequence: TGCAGTGCTAGGCCCCTTCGTGGGGCATCCTACGAGCAGTACTTC.

With regard to this clonotype: Just one base apart from a much larger clone, this may be a read error. V and J are TRBV5-3 and TRBJ2-7, with 8 bases identical to TRBD2. TRBV5-3 is given ORF status, its function remaining uncertain. The CDR3 runs to 15 residues. V was clipped by 10 bases and J by 4 bases; unmatched bases: 16. The CDR3 DNA sequence: TGTGCCGGCAGCTGGGGAGCGGGGGCGTCGTACGAGCAGTACTTC. Its translation: CAGSWGAGASYEQYF.

This clonotype occurred many times. The chain carries TRBV4-1 and TRBJ2-5, with TRBD2 as a possible D gene (5 bases). The CDR3 is 15 residues long. The germline CDR1 and CDR2 sequences are MGHRA and YSYEKL. Trimming took off 0 bases at V and 1 base at J, with 9 bases between the two ends. CDR3 residues: CASSQEGRSQETQYF. The CDR3 DNA reads TGCGCCAGCAGCCAAGAAGGGAGAAGCCAAGAGACCCAGTACTTC.

This clonotype has more than one count but fewer than ten. CDR3 coding DNA: TGCAGCGTTGAACTAGCGAGTTTTTATGAGCAGTTCTTC. Its protein is CSVELASFYEQFF. V usage is TRBV29-1 and J usage is TRBJ2-1; maybe TRBD2 (6 bases). The ends were cut back, 2 bases at V and 8 bases at J, with 13 bases in the middle. The CDR3 runs to 13 residues. CDR1 and CDR2 (germline): SQVTM, ANQGSEA.

As concerns this clonotype: Germline and junction disagree at one end, which may indicate a read error. This chain links TRBV12-3 or TRBV12-4 with TRBJ2-7; 7 bases are a match to TRBD1. The CDR3 totals 15 residues. The CDR3 region has the DNA TGTGCCAGCAGTCCGGGACAGAGCCCCTCCTGCGAGCAGTACTTC. This encodes CASSPGQSPSCEQYF.

This clonotype was counted ten times or more. The V and J genes are TRBV3-1 and TRBJ2-7; D is possibly TRBD1 (6 bases). The germline CDR1 and CDR2 sequences are LGHDT and YNNKEL (reference sequence). V lost 4 bases and J lost 0, with 13 bases in between. The CDR3 runs to 15 residues. Written as DNA, the CDR3 is TGTGCCAGCAGCCCCCGGGACAAACCCTCCTACGAGCAGTACTTC. Translation: CASSPRDKPSYEQYF.

This clonotype was seen only a few times. This chain links TRBV9 with TRBJ2-2; TRBD2 matches at 14 bases. CDR1 is SGDLS, CDR2 YYNGEE, per germline. This CDR3 has 18 amino acids. Trimming removed 3 bases from V and 0 bases from J; junction bases left unmatched: 4. As DNA, the CDR3 is TGTGCCAGCAGCGCCGGACTAGCGGGGGGCCCGAACACCGGGGAGCTGTTTTTT. This gives the protein CASSAGLAGGPNTGELFF.

This clonotype has more than one count but fewer than ten. The chain couples TRBV9 to TRBJ2-7; either TRBD1 or TRBD2 may supply D (5 bases each). This CDR3 comprises 14 residues. Germline V gene lookup returns CDR1 SGDLS and CDR2 YYNGEE. V was trimmed by 3 bases and J by 5 bases, leaving 15 bases between them. The CDR3, as DNA: TGTGCCAGCAGCGCGTTAGGGACCGGGAACGAGCAGTACTTC. Amino acid sequence: CASSALGTGNEQYF.

This chain uses TRBV20-1 with TRBJ1-5; a weak D match, TRBD1 (5 bases). CDR1 DFQATT and CDR2 SNEGSKA come from the germline V gene (reference sequence). Trimming removed 7 bases at V and 5 bases at J, with 15 bases between. This CDR3 contains 13 residues. CDR3 region: CSVPGLLDQPQHF. The CDR3, as DNA: TGCAGTGTACCGGGACTCCTGGATCAGCCCCAGCATTTT.

This clonotype was seen only a few times. This chain joins TRBV29-1 and TRBJ2-7; 14 positions agree with TRBD2. The V gene end was trimmed by 6 bases and the J gene end by 0 bases; junction bases not matched to a gene: 7. From germline, CDR1 is SQVTM and CDR2 ANQGSEA. The CDR3 extends over 16 amino acids. CDR3 coding DNA: TGCAGCGTAGAGGGACTAGCGGGGGCTTCCTCCTACGAGCAGTACTTC. This encodes CSVEGLAGASSYEQYF.

This clonotype was seen more than once but under ten times. The chain couples TRBV4-3 to TRBJ1-4, with D uncertain. The CDR3 spans 16 residues. CDR1 LGHNA and CDR2 YSLEER come from the germline V gene. V was trimmed by 1 base and J by 6 bases, leaving 15 bases between them. CDR3 coding DNA: TGCGCCAGCAGCCAAGGTGAGGCACGATCGCATGAAAAACTGTTTTTT. Translation gives CASSQGEARSHEKLFF.

Of note for this clonotype: A much larger clone differs from this one at a single base, so this may be a read error. The genes are TRBV20-1 and TRBJ2-7, with D tentatively TRBD1 (5 bases). The CDR3 runs to 14 residues. Trimming stripped 3 bases from V and 2 bases from J, with 14 bases between. The V gene's germline CDR1 is DFQATT and CDR2 SNEGSKA (reference sequence). The CDR3 bases are TGCAGTGCTAGGGGGCCTATCTCCCCCTACGAGCAGTACTTC. It translates to CSARGPISPYEQYF.

This chain uses TRBV14 with TRBJ1-5; TRBD1 agrees at 10 bases. The germline V gene encodes CDR1 SGHDN and CDR2 FVKESK. CDR3 length equals 15 residues. J gave up 6 bases and V 1 base, and 3 bases lay outside the gene matches. CDR3 protein: CASSQAGTGVQPQHF. CDR3 coding DNA: TGTGCCAGCAGCCAAGCCGGGACAGGGGTTCAGCCCCAGCATTTT.

This clonotype came up a few times. This sequence joins TRBV3-1 and TRBJ2-5; D not certain. The V end was cut by 0 bases, the J end by 1 base, with 9 bases between. Germline CDR1 reads LGHDT; CDR2 reads YNNKEL (reference sequence). This CDR3 contains 15 residues. CDR3 in amino acids: CASSQDRAPQETQYF. The CDR3 DNA reads TGTGCCAGCAGCCAAGATAGAGCGCCCCAAGAGACCCAGTACTTC.

Worth noting for this clonotype: A much larger clone lies a single base off, so this may be a read error. The conserved phenylalanine or tryptophan normally closing the CDR3 is absent here, so this likely arose from a read error. The chain links TRBV6-5 to TRBJ2-5; D might be TRBD1 (6 bases). The V end lost 0 bases, the J end lost 4 bases, and 6 bases lay between the germline ends. The CDR3 is made up of 13 amino acids. Germline V gene sequence: CDR1 MNHEY, CDR2 SVGAGI. The CDR3 nucleotides are TGTGCCAGCAGTTACTCGGGGGCAGAGACCCAGTACCTC. Translated: CASSYSGAETQYL.

This clonotype was recorded many times. This sequence joins TRBV6-5 and TRBJ2-7, with 12 bases aligning to TRBD2. The length of the CDR3 is 15 residues. Trimming took 2 bases from V and 6 from J; bases not matched to a gene: 5. Per germline, CDR1 MNHEY and CDR2 SVGAGI. Here the CDR3 DNA reads TGTGCCAGCAGTTACCTAGCGGGAGGGTTGGTCGAGCAGTACTTC. Protein product: CASSYLAGGLVEQYF.

Many counts were recorded for this clonotype. The genes are TRBV30 and TRBJ2-4; D unresolved. V was pared by 1 base and J by 9 bases, with 13 bases between. The CDR3 contains 13 residues. Germline-derived CDR1 and CDR2 are GTSNPN and SVGIG (reference sequence). The CDR3 loop is CAWSEAPGGIQYF. Here the CDR3 DNA reads TGTGCCTGGAGTGAAGCCCCCGGTGGCATTCAGTACTTC.

This clonotype was seen repeatedly, ten times or more. V gene TRBV27 combines with J gene TRBJ2-7; D assignment may be TRBD1 or TRBD2 (5 bases each). CDR1 and CDR2 from the germline V gene are MNHEY and SMNVEV (reference sequence). V was cut by 1 base and J by 2 bases, with 9 bases left in between. This CDR3 region has 14 residues. CDR3 coding DNA: TGTGCCAGCAGTTTATTGGGACCAGCCTACGAGCAGTACTTC. Protein: CASSLLGPAYEQYF.

This chain uses TRBV11-3 with TRBJ2-1; perhaps D is TRBD1 or TRBD2 (5 bases each). This CDR3 comprises 17 residues. Germline V gives CDR1 SGHNT, CDR2 YENEEA. The V and J ends lost 0 bases and 0 bases respectively, with 12 bases between them. The CDR3 reads CASSLDTGQDSYNEQFF. DNA for the CDR3: TGTGCCAGCAGCTTAGATACGGGGCAAGACTCCTACAATGAGCAGTTCTTC.

The genes are TRBV6-2 or TRBV6-3 and TRBJ2-7; D not resolved. Germline CDR1 is MNHEY and CDR2 is SVGEGT. The CDR3 has 15 amino acids. V shed 2 bases and J shed 2 bases, with 13 bases lying between them. For the CDR3, the DNA is TGTGCCAGCAGTTACAACACAGAACCAACCTACGAGCAGTACTTC. Translation: CASSYNTEPTYEQYF.

The CDR3 sequence: CAWRSSTDTQYF. DNA of the CDR3: TGTGCCTGGAGGTCTAGCACAGATACGCAGTATTTT. V gene TRBV30 combines with J gene TRBJ2-3; no firm D call. The CDR3 covers 12 residues. Germline-derived CDR1 and CDR2 are GTSNPN and SVGIG (reference sequence). V was trimmed by 3 bases and J by 0 bases, leaving 4 bases between them.

This clonotype was observed a handful of times. This chain joins TRBV18 and TRBJ2-4; 13 nucleotides line up with TRBD2. The junction had 1 base not matched to a gene; V was cut back by 2 bases and J by 0 bases. Per germline, CDR1 KGHSH and CDR2 LQKENI. The CDR3 runs to 17 residues. The CDR3 DNA follows: TGTGCCAGCTCACCAGGGACTAGCGGGGTAGCCAAAAACATTCAGTACTTC. Its translation: CASSPGTSGVAKNIQYF.

Ten or more counts support this clonotype. This chain uses TRBV6-2 or TRBV6-3 with TRBJ1-1; D not resolved. V shed 2 bases and J shed 4 bases, with 14 bases lying between them. CDR1 MNHEY and CDR2 SVGEGT come from the germline V gene. This CDR3 has 15 residues. The CDR3 spells CASSYVRGAGTEAFF. The CDR3 DNA reads as TGTGCCAGCAGTTACGTTCGGGGAGCGGGCACTGAAGCTTTCTTT.

This clonotype turned up a few times. The chain employs TRBV7-9 and TRBJ2-1; the match to TRBD2 covers 7 bases. V was pared by 5 bases and J by 6 bases, with 10 bases of the junction left unmatched. CDR1 is SEHNR and CDR2 is FQNEAQ in the germline V gene (reference sequence). CDR3 length: 15 amino acids. Written as DNA, the CDR3 is TGTGCCAGCAGCGGTGGCCGGGACTACGTCAATGAGCAGTTCTTC. Protein sequence: CASSGGRDYVNEQFF.